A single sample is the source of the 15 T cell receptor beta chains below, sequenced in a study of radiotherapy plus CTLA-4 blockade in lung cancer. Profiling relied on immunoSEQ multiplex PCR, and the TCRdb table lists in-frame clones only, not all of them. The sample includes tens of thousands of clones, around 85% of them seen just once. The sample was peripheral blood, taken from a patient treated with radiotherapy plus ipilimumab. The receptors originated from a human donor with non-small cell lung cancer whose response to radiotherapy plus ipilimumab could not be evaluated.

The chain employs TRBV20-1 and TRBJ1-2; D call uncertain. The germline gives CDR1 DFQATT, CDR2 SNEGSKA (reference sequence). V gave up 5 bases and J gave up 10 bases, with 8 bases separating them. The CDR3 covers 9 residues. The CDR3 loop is CSALPVYTF. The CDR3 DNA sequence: TGCAGTGCTCTCCCTGTCTACACCTTC.

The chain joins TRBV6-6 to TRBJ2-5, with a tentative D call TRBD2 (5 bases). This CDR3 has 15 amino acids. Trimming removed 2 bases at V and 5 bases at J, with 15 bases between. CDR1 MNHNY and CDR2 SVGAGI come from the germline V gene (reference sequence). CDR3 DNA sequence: TGTGCCAGCAGTTACGGAGATAGGACGGGGGAGACCCAGTACTTC. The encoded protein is CASSYGDRTGETQYF.

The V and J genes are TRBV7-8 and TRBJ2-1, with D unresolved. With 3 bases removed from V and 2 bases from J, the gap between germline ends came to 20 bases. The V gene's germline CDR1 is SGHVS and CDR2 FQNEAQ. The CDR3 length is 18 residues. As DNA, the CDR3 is TGTGCCAGCAGCTTGTCGGTGGTAGCCCGACCCCCCTACAATGAGCAGTTCTTC. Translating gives CASSLSVVARPPYNEQFF.

The CDR3 nucleotides are TGTGCCAGCAGTCAGATTCCTAGCGGGAGGGCCTACAATGAGCAGTTCTTC. Its protein is CASSQIPSGRAYNEQFF. J is TRBJ2-1 and V is TRBV6-4; 12 nucleotides agree with TRBD2. Germline CDR1 is MRHNA and CDR2 is SNTAGT. The CDR3 contains 17 residues. V dropped 5 bases and J dropped 2; count of bases not matched to a gene: 7.

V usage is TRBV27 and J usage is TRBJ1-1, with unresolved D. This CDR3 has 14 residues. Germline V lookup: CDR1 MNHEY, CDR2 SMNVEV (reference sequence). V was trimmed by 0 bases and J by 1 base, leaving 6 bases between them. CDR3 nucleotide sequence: TGTGCCAGCAGTTTATCAAGCCCGAACACTGAAGCTTTCTTT. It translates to CASSLSSPNTEAFF.

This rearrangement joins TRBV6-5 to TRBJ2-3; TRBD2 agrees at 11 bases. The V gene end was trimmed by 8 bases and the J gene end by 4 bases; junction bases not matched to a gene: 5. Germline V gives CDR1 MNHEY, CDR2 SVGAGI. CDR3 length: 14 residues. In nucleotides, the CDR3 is TGTGCCAGCCTCCCGGGACTAGCGGCAGATACGCAGTATTTT. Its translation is CASLPGLAADTQYF.

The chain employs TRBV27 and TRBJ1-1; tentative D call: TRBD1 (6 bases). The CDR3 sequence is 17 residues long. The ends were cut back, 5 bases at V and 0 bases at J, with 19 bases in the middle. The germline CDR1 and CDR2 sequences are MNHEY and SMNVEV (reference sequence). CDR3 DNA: TGTGCCAGCAGTCCGACAGGTTGGGGATTTATGAACACTGAAGCTTTCTTT. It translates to CASSPTGWGFMNTEAFF.

The CDR3 reads CASSSQGDSNQPQHF. In DNA, the CDR3 is TGTGCCAGCTCATCGCAGGGTGATAGCAATCAGCCCCAGCATTTT. The rearrangement joins TRBV18 to TRBJ1-5; tentative D call: TRBD1 (5 bases). Germline values: CDR1 KGHSH, CDR2 LQKENI. This CDR3 has 15 residues. The V and J ends lost 5 bases and 0 bases respectively, with 11 bases between them.

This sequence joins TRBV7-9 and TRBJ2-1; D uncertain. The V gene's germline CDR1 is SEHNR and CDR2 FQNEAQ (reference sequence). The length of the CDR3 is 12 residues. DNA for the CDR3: TGTGGCCCAGAAAACTCCTACAATGAGCAGTTCTTC. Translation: CGPENSYNEQFF. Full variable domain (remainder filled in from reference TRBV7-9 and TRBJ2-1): DTGVSQNPRHKITKRGQNVTFRCDPISEHNRLYWYRQTLGQGPEFLTYFQNEAQLEKSRLLSDRFSAERPKGSFSTLEIQRTEQGDSAMYLCGPENSYNEQFFGPGTRLTVL.

The CDR3 DNA is TGCGCCAGCAGCATAGGGACTAGCGGGCCCTACGAGCAGTACTTC. This sequence encodes CASSIGTSGPYEQYF. The rearrangement links TRBV5-1 to TRBJ2-7; 12 positions match TRBD2. Germline V gene data show CDR1 as SGHRS and CDR2 as YFSETQ. The ends lost 4 bases at V and 2 bases at J; junction bases unmatched: 4. The CDR3 has 15 amino acids.

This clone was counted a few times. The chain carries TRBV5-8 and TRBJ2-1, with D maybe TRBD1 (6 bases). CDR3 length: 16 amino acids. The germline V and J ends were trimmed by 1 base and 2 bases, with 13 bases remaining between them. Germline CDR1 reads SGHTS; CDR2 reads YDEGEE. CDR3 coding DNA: TGTGCCAGCAGCTTGTCCGGGACAAAGCCCTACAATGAGCAGTTCTTC. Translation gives CASSLSGTKPYNEQFF.

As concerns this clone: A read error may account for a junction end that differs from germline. The CDR3 is CASSLNGDSSFSF. The CDR3 coding sequence is TGCGCCAGCAGCCTTAACGGGGATAGCTCGTTCTCCTTC. The V and J genes are TRBV4-1 and TRBJ1-2, with unresolved D. This CDR3 has 13 amino acids. Germline CDR1 and CDR2: MGHRA and YSYEKL.

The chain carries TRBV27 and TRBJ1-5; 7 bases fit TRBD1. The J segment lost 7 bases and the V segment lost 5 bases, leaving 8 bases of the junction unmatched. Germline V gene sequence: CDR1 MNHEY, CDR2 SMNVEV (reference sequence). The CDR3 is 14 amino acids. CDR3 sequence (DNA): TGTGCCAGCAGTACCACAGGGGTAGGGCAGCCCCAGCATTTT. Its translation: CASSTTGVGQPQHF.

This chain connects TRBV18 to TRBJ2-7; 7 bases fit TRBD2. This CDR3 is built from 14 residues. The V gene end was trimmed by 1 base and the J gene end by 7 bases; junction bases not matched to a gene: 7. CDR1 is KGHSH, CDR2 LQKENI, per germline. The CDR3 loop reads CASSPREGSDEQYF. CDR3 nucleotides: TGTGCCAGCTCACCACGGGAGGGGAGTGATGAGCAGTACTTC.

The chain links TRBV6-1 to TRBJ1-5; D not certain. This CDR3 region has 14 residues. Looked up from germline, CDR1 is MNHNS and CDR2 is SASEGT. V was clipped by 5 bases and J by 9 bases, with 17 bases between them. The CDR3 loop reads CASSFPASPGPQHF. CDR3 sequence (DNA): TGTGCCAGCAGTTTCCCCGCGTCACCCGGGCCCCAGCATTTT.